Listed here is a single TCR beta chain. Its binding antigen is unknown. The record has no base qualities; no much larger clone is one base away. The library was generated by the immunoSEQ multiplex PCR assay. TCRdb holds this immuneACCESS table with in-frame rearrangements only. Some clones are missing; in checked studies, unresolved V genes explain under half, and the rest has no known cause. The sample data list tens of thousands of clones, and 92% of these were observed just once. Over 0.85% of the sample belongs to the ten largest clones. The cysteine opens and the phenylalanine closes a CDR3 of 15 amino acids. The sequence is cut down to CDR3 DNA, 45 bases in frame from base 1. For CDR1 and CDR2, the germline V gene lists MNHNS and SASEGT. The junction shows trimming of 4 bases on V and 4 bases on J, plus 14 bases between the germline ends. Checkpoint therapy began 14 to 28 days after autologous transplant, with ipilimumab given at 1 mg/kg intravenously on day 1 of selected weeks. Nivolumab was given at 3 mg/kg intravenously on day 1 of weeks 1, 4, 7, 10, and every two weeks through week 26. The study was a Phase Ib clinical trial testing combined checkpoint inhibition with ipilimumab and nivolumab as consolidation after autologous stem cell transplantation.

This entry belongs to a study of ipilimumab plus nivolumab after autologous stem cell transplantation (dated by TCRdb to the early 2020s). In terms of the full investigation: A median of roughly 5 ipilimumab doses and roughly eight nivolumab doses was received by trial patients. Patients in the myeloma cohort were either high-risk and transplant-naive or had relapsed within 3 years of a first autologous transplant. Patients undergoing autologous transplant for high-risk diffuse large B cell lymphoma, mature T cell lymphoma, or multiple myeloma were enrolled in the trial. The intent-to-treat population of the trial was made up of 30 to 40 patients. What the authors observed across the whole study: The authors concluded that, as post-transplant consolidation, combined checkpoint inhibition appeared tolerable. The authors stated that profiles of the T cell receptor repertoire, regulatory T cell phenotype and gut microbiota provided a biologic rationale for studying this approach further.

The chain couples TRBV6-1 to TRBJ1-5, with no D gene named confidently. This sequence originates from a male donor with multiple myeloma. Sequencing was performed on PBMCs, taken in a trial of ipilimumab plus nivolumab as post-transplant consolidation. The DNA reads as follows: TGTGCCAGCAGTGGCCGAGGCCGGGGAAATCAGCCCCAGCATTTT. It specifies CASSGRGRGNQPQHF.